The source of this T cell receptor beta chain is a study of blood T cell repertoires in COVID-19. V lost 5 bases, J lost 0 bases, and 9 bases stayed unmatched. The germline gives CDR1 SGHVS, CDR2 FNYEAQ. There are 17 residues in the CDR3. This clone has a single count. In the source study's methods: From reference gene primer amplification, estimates of nucleated cell counts were derived. Clones were sequenced by immunoSEQ multiplex PCR, and TCRdb holds only the in-frame ones, with some missing. D and trimming come from the DNA, and the V and J calls and clone size come from that table. The sample has about 40,000 clones; about 79% are singletons.

This chain uses TRBV7-6 with TRBJ2-2; the match to TRBD1 covers 7 bases. The receptor's source is a woman in her sixties or seventies with acute or convalescent COVID-19. Material for sequencing was peripheral blood. CDR3 amino acids: CASSPTRDRANTGELFF. The DNA for the CDR3 is TGTGCCAGCAGCCCAACTCGCGACAGGGCGAACACCGGGGAGCTGTTTTTT.